One T cell receptor beta chain is described in this entry. This specimen comes from a study of T cell clones after liver transplantation. Study details: Standard immunosuppression, with no induction, continued until 12-24 months after transplant. Timepoints were pre-transplant, pre-withdrawal, and after withdrawal was completed or failed.

TCRdb's table, derived via immunoSEQ multiplex PCR, lists solely in-frame clones and lacks some. The top ten hold approximately 0.96% of the sample, which has tens of thousands of clones, 80% to 95% seen once. Germline V gene sequence: CDR1 MNHEY, CDR2 SMNVEV (reference sequence). This CDR3 comprises 14 residues. Trimming took 6 bases from V and 6 from J; bases not matched to a gene: 6. The receptor's source is a human patient who received a liver transplant. Certain T cells may be donor cells from the graft. The sequencing used CD4+ T cells from blood, collected about 26 months after liver transplant. The chain combines TRBV27 with TRBJ2-1; 9 bases are shared with TRBD2. The CDR3 spells CASSHSGSSNEQFF. DNA for the CDR3: TGTGCCAGCAGCCATAGCGGGAGCTCCAATGAGCAGTTCTTC.